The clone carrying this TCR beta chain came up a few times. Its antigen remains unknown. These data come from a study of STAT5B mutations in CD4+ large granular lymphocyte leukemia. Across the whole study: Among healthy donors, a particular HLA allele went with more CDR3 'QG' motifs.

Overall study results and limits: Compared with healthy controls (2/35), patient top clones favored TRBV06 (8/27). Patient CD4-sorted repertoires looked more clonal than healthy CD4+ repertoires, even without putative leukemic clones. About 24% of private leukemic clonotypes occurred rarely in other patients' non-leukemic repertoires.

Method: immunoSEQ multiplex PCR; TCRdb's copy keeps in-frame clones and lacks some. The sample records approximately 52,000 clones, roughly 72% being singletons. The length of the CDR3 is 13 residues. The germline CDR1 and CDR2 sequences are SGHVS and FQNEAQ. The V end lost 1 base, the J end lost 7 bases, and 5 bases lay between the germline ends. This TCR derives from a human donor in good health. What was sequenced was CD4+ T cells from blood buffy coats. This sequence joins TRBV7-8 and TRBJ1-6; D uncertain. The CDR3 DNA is TGTGCCAGCAGCTTAGTTGGCAATTCACCCCTCCACTTT. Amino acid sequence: CASSLVGNSPLHF. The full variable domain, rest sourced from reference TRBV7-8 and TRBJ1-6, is GAGVSQSPRYKVAKRGQDVALRCDPISGHVSLFWYQQALGQGPEFLTYFQNEAQLDKSGLPSDRFFAERPEGSVSTLKIQRTQQEDSAVYLCASSLVGNSPLHFGNGTRLTVT.